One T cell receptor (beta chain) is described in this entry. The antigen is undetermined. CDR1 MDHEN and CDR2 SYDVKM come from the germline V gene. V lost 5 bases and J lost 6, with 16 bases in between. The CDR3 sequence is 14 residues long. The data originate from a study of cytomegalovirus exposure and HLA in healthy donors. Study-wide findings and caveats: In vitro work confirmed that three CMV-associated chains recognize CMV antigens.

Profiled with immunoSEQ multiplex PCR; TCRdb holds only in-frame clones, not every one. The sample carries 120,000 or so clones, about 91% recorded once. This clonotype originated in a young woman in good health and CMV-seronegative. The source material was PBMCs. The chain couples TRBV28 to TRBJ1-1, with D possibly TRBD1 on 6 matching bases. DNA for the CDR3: TGTGCCAGCAGTACAAACAGGGTTTCCTCTGAAGCTTTCTTT. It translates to CASSTNRVSSEAFF.